This TCR beta chain comes out of a study of cytomegalovirus exposure and HLA in healthy donors. Whole-study results and caveats: Later analysis showed most CMV-associated TCR beta chains appearing HLA-restricted. Among the most significant clusters, several appeared linked to common viral pathogens in a later analysis. Follow-up analysis found HLA locus-dependent TCR association rates, highest for DRB1 and lowest for HLA-C.

This PCR relied on a set of 60 Vbeta primers and 13 Jbeta primers. Here immunoSEQ multiplex PCR was the method, and the copy in TCRdb shows in-frame clones only, minus some. The sample lists 150,000 to 200,000 clones, 65% to 85% occurring once. The CDR3 loop spans 13 amino acids. Germline V gene data show CDR1 as SGDLS and CDR2 as YYNGEE. V gave up 4 bases and J gave up 1 base, with 8 bases separating them. Unrecorded immune exposures were likely, despite nominal health at sampling. This clone has a handful of counts. What it recognizes is unknown. The chain joins TRBV9 to TRBJ1-1, with no clear D. Specimen: PBMCs. The clonotype comes from a man between 60 and 70 years old in good health and CMV-seronegative. The CDR3 region is CASSHGGNTEAFF. The CDR3, as DNA: TGTGCCAGCAGCCACGGTGGGAACACTGAAGCTTTCTTT.